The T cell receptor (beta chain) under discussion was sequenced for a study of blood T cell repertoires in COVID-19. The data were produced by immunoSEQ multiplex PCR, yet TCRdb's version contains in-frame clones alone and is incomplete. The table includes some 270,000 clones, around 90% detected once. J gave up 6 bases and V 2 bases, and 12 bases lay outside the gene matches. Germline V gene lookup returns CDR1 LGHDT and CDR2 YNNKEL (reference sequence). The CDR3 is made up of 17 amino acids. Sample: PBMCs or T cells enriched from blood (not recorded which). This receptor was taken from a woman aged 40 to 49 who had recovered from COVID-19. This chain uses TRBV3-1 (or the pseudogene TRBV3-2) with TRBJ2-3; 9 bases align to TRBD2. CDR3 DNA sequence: TGTGCCAGCAGCCAACCCGGGACTAGCCCTCCCTCCGATACGCAGTATTTT. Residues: CASSQPGTSPPSDTQYF.